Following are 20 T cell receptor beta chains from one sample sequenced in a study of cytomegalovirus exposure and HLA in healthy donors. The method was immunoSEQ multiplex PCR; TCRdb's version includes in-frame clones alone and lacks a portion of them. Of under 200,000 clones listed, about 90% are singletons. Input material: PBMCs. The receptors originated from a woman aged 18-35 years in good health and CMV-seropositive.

In DNA form, the CDR3 reads TGTGCCAGTAGCCCGGGACTAGCGGAGAACTACGAGCAGTACTTC. It is translated as CASSPGLAENYEQYF. V gene TRBV19 combines with J gene TRBJ2-7, with TRBD2 matching 11 bases. The CDR3 is 15 residues long. V shed 6 bases and J 3 bases; nucleotides not matched to a gene: 7. CDR1 LNHDA and CDR2 SQIVND come from the germline V gene (reference sequence).

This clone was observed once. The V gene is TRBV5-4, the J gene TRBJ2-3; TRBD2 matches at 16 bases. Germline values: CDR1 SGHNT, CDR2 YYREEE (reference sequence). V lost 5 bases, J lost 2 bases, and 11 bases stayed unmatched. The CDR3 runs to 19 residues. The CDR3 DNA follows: TGTGCCAGCAGTCCCGGGACTAGCGGGGGGGCCGTGAACACAGATACGCAGTATTTT. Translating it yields CASSPGTSGGAVNTDTQYF.

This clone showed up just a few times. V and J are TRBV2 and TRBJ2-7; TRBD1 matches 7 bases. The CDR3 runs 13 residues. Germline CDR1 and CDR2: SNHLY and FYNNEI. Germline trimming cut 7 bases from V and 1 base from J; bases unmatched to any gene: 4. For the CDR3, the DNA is TGTGCCAGCATGGGACAGCAATCCTACGAGCAGTACTTC. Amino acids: CASMGQQSYEQYF.

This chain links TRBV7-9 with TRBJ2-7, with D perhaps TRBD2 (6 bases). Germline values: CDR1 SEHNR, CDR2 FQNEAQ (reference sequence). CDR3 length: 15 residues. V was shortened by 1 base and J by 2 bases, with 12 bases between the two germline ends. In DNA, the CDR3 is TGTGCCAGCAGCTTAGGTAGGGACTCGACCTACGAGCAGTACTTC. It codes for CASSLGRDSTYEQYF.

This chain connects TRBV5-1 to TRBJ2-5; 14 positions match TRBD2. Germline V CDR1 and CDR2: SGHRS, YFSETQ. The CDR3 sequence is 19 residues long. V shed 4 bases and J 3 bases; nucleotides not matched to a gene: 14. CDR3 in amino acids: CASSLGTSGGRGNEETQYF. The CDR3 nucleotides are TGCGCCAGCAGCCTCGGGACTAGCGGGGGCCGGGGTAATGAAGAGACCCAGTACTTC.

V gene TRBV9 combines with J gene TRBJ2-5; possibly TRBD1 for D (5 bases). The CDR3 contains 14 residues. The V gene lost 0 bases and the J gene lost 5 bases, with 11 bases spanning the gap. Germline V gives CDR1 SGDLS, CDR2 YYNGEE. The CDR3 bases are TGTGCCAGCAGCGTAGCAGGGTTTGGGGAGACCCAGTACTTC. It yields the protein CASSVAGFGETQYF.

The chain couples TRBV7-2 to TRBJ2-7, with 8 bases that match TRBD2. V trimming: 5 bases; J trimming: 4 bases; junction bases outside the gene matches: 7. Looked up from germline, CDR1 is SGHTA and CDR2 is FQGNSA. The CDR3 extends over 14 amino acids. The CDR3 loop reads CASSRAGERYEQYF. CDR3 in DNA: TGTGCCAGCAGCCGAGCGGGGGAACGATACGAGCAGTACTTC.

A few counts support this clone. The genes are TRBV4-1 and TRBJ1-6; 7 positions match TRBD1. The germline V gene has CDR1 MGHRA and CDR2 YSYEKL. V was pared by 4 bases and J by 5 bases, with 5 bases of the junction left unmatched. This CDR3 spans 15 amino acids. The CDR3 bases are TGCGCCAGCAGCCGACAGGGTGCCGATAATTCACCCCTCCACTTT. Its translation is CASSRQGADNSPLHF.

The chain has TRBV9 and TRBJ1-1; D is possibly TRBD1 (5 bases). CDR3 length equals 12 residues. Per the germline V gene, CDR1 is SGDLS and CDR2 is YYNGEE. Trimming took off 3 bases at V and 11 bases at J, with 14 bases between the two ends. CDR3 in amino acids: CASSADPRGAFF. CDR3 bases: TGTGCCAGCAGCGCAGACCCTAGGGGCGCTTTCTTT.

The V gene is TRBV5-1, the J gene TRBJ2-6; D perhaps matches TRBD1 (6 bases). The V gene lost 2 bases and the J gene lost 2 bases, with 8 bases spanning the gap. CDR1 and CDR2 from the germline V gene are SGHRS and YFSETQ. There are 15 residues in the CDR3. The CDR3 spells CASSFKGAGANVLTF. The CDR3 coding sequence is TGCGCCAGCAGCTTCAAGGGGGCTGGGGCCAACGTCCTGACTTTC.

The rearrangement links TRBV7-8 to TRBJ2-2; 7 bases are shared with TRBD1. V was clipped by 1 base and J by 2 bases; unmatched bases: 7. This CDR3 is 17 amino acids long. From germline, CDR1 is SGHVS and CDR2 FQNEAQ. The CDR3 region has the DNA TGTGCCAGCAGCTTAGTCCGGCGAGGGGGCAACACCGGGGAGCTGTTTTTT. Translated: CASSLVRRGGNTGELFF.

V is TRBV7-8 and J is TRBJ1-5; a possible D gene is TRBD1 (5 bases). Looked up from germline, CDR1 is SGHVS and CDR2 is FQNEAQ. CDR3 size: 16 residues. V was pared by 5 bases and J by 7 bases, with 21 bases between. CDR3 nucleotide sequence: TGTGCCAGCAGCGACCTAGTGGAGGGGTATGGACAGCCCCAGCATTTT. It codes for CASSDLVEGYGQPQHF.

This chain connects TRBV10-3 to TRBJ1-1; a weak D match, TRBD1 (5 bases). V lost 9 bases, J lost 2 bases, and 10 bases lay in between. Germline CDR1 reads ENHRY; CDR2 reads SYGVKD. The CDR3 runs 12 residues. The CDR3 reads CAISTANTEAFF. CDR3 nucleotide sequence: TGTGCCATATCGACAGCCAACACTGAAGCTTTCTTT.

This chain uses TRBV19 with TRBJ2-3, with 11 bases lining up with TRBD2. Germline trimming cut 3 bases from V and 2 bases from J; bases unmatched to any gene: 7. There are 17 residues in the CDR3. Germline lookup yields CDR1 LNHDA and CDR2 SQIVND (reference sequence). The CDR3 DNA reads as TGTGCCAGTAGTATGGGAGCTAGCGGGAGGCCCACAGATACGCAGTATTTT. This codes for CASSMGASGRPTDTQYF.

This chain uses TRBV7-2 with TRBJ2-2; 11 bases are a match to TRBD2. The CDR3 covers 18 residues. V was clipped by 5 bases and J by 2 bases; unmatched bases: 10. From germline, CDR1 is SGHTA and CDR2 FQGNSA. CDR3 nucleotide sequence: TGTGCCAGCAGCCCCTTCATCGGACTAGCGGGTAACACCGGGGAGCTGTTTTTT. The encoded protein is CASSPFIGLAGNTGELFF.

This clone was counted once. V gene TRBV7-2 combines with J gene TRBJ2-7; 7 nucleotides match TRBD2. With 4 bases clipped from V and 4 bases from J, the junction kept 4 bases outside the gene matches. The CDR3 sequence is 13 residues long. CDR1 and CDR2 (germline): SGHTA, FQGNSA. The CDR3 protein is CASSSGRGYEQYF. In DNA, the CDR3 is TGTGCCAGCAGCTCGGGGCGGGGGTACGAGCAGTACTTC.

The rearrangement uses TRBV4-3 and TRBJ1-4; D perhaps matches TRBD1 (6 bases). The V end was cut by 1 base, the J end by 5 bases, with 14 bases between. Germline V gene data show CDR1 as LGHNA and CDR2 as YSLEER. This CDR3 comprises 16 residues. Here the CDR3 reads CASSQVSGQRNEKLFF. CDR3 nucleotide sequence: TGCGCCAGCAGCCAAGTTAGTGGACAGAGAAATGAAAAACTGTTTTTT.

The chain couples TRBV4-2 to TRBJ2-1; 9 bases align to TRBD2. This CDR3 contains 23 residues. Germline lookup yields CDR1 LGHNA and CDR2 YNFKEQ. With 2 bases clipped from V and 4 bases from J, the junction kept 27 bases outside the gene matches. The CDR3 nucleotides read TGTGCCAGCAGCCAAACCTGGCGGGAGGGCCTAAGAGGGGGGGAGGATTTATACAATGAGCAGTTCTTC. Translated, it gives CASSQTWREGLRGGEDLYNEQFF.

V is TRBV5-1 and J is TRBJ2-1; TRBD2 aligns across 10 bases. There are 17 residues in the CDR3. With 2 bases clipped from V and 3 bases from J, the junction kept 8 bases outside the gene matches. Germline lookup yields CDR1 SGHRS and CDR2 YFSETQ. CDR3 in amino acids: CASSFQPSGRVYNEQFF. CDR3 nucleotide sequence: TGCGCCAGCAGCTTCCAACCTAGCGGGAGAGTCTACAATGAGCAGTTCTTC.

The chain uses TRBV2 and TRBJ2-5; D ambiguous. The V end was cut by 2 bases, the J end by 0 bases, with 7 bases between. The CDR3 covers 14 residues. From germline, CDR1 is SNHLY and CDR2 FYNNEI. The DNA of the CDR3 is TGTGCCAGCAGTGAAAGAGCGTACCAAGAGACCCAGTACTTC. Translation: CASSERAYQETQYF.